This T cell receptor beta chain came from a study of PD-L1 blockade in urothelial cancer. Study at large: Patients' prior chemotherapy regimens numbered 0 to 3. Peripheral blood specimens exhibited a median yield of around 130,000 T cells.

The method was immunoSEQ multiplex PCR; TCRdb's version includes in-frame clones alone and lacks a portion of them. The sample carries 35,000 or so clones, over 70% recorded once. Time point here: pretreatment peripheral blood. Germline V CDR1 and CDR2: SGHAT, FQNNGV. The CDR3 totals 14 residues. Trimming stripped 1 base from V and 2 bases from J, with 6 bases between. The sequence came from a man aged 55 to 70 with urothelial cancer. The V call is TRBV11-2, the J call TRBJ1-5, with D unclear. The sample in question was PBMCs, obtained around atezolizumab (anti-PD-L1) treatment. This CDR3 is CASSLVSGNQPQHF. DNA for the CDR3: TGTGCCAGCAGCTTAGTTTCCGGCAATCAGCCCCAGCATTTT. Complete variable domain (other parts from reference TRBV11-2 and TRBJ1-5): EAGVAQSPRYKIIEKRQSVAFWCNPISGHATLYWYQQILGQGPKLLIQFQNNGVVDDSQLPKDRFSAERLKGVDSTLKIQPAKLEDSAVYLCASSLVSGNQPQHFGDGTRLSIL.